One sample yielded the 29 T cell receptor beta chains listed below, sequenced in a study of cytomegalovirus exposure and HLA in healthy donors. With 60 Vbeta and 13 Jbeta primers, the PCR was carried out. Generated by immunoSEQ multiplex PCR, the TCRdb table keeps only in-frame clones and is missing some. Here the sample spans around 150,000 clones, over 65% being singletons. The specimen was PBMCs. These receptors all stem from a middle-aged man in good health and CMV-seropositive.

V and J are TRBV5-5 and TRBJ2-2, with D perhaps TRBD1 (6 bases). Germline CDR1 SGHKS, CDR2 YYEKEE (reference sequence). V shed 4 bases and J shed 5 bases, with 12 bases lying between them. This CDR3 has 14 residues. Here the CDR3 reads CASSPGDITGELFF. The CDR3 nucleotides read TGTGCCAGCAGCCCCGGGGACATAACCGGGGAGCTGTTTTTT.

The CDR3 region has the DNA TGTGCCAGCAGCCAAGCAGGGTATCAAGAGACCCAGTACTTC. It yields the protein CASSQAGYQETQYF. V is TRBV7-9 and J is TRBJ2-5, with D possibly TRBD1 on 5 matching bases. This CDR3 is built from 14 residues. Trimming removed 5 bases from V and 2 bases from J, with 12 bases in between. Germline V gives CDR1 SEHNR, CDR2 FQNEAQ (reference sequence). The full variable domain, in which reference TRBV7-9 and TRBJ2-5 provide the parts outside the CDR3, is DTGVSQNPRHKITKRGQNVTFRCDPISEHNRLYWYRQTLGQGPEFLTYFQNEAQLEKSRLLSDRFSAERPKGSFSTLEIQRTEQGDSAMYLCASSQAGYQETQYFGPGTRLLVL.

The chain uses TRBV19 and TRBJ2-3; D is possibly TRBD2 (7 bases). The V gene lost 1 base and the J gene lost 1 base, with 9 bases spanning the gap. Germline V gene lookup returns CDR1 LNHDA and CDR2 SQIVND (reference sequence). The CDR3 consists of 15 residues. DNA for the CDR3: TGTGCCAGTAGTATAGGGGGGGGCCGCACAGATACGCAGTATTTT. This sequence encodes CASSIGGGRTDTQYF.

The chain is built from TRBV2 and TRBJ1-5; D not resolved. The germline CDR1 and CDR2 sequences are SNHLY and FYNNEI. Trimming cost V 7 bases and J 4 bases, with 11 bases left between them. This CDR3 contains 13 residues. The CDR3 loop is CASTGGSNQPQHF. The CDR3 DNA reads TGTGCCAGCACTGGAGGGAGTAATCAGCCCCAGCATTTT. The whole variable domain, filled in from reference TRBV2 and TRBJ1-5, reads EPEVTQTPSHQVTQMGQEVILRCVPISNHLYFYWYRQILGQKVEFLVSFYNNEISEKSEIFDDQFSVERPDGSNFTLKIRSTKLEDSAMYFCASTGGSNQPQHFGDGTRLSIL.

The rearrangement joins TRBV7-9 to TRBJ1-1, with D uncertain. V was clipped by 2 bases and J by 1 base, with 5 bases between them. The CDR3 is 13 residues long. Germline assignment: CDR1 SEHNR and CDR2 FQNEAQ (reference sequence). CDR3 DNA: TGTGCCAGCAGCTTACCTACGAACACTGAAGCTTTCTTT. Residues: CASSLPTNTEAFF.

This sequence joins TRBV9 and TRBJ1-6; D might be TRBD1 (5 bases). This CDR3 has 17 residues. Trimming shortened V by 4 bases and J by 0 bases, and 14 bases separated the two germline ends. In germline, CDR1 is SGDLS, CDR2 YYNGEE. CDR3 sequence: CASSRTGVSSYNSPLHF. DNA of the CDR3: TGTGCCAGCAGCCGAACGGGGGTGAGCTCCTATAATTCACCCCTCCACTTT.

This clone was seen only a few times. CDR3 amino acids: CASSLPGGQEQYF. CDR3 sequence (DNA): TGTGCCAGCAGTCTCCCGGGGGGGCAAGAGCAGTACTTC. V gene TRBV6-6 combines with J gene TRBJ2-7; 8 nucleotides match TRBD2. The germline V gene has CDR1 MNHNY and CDR2 SVGAGI (reference sequence). CDR3 size: 13 residues. With 5 bases clipped from V and 7 bases from J, the junction kept 7 bases outside the gene matches.

The J gene is TRBJ2-1, the V gene TRBV7-9, with D possibly being TRBD1 (5 bases). CDR1 and CDR2 (germline): SEHNR, FQNEAQ (reference sequence). The CDR3 contains 13 residues. Trimming cost V 11 bases and J 5 bases, with 16 bases left between them. CDR3 protein: CAGMGRYHNEQFF. CDR3 nucleotides: TGTGCCGGGATGGGGCGATACCACAATGAGCAGTTCTTC.

The V call is TRBV5-1, the J call TRBJ2-2; 8 bases fit TRBD1. Trimming at V came to 4 bases and at J to 8 bases, leaving 7 bases not matched to a gene. The CDR3 runs to 14 residues. CDR1 and CDR2 from the germline V gene are SGHRS and YFSETQ. CDR3 sequence: CASSAGGASGELFF. DNA for the CDR3: TGCGCCAGCAGCGCAGGGGGCGCATCTGGGGAGCTGTTTTTT.

V usage is TRBV6-5 and J usage is TRBJ1-1; weak D call: TRBD1 (5 bases). The ends were cut back, 2 bases at V and 0 bases at J, with 10 bases in the middle. The V gene's germline CDR1 is MNHEY and CDR2 SVGAGI. The CDR3 is made up of 15 amino acids. The DNA of the CDR3 is TGTGCCAGCAGTTACGGAGGGACTATGAACACTGAAGCTTTCTTT. It yields the protein CASSYGGTMNTEAFF.

The J gene is TRBJ2-5, the V gene TRBV5-8, with D possibly matching TRBD1 (5 bases). Germline V gives CDR1 SGHTS, CDR2 YDEGEE. V was trimmed by 6 bases and J by 5 bases, leaving 14 bases between them. This CDR3 has 13 residues. CDR3 protein: CASKPGPSETQYF. The CDR3 DNA is TGTGCCAGCAAGCCAGGGCCGTCGGAGACCCAGTACTTC.

The chain is built from TRBV19 and TRBJ2-2; possibly TRBD1 for D (5 bases). V was trimmed by 3 bases and J by 7 bases, leaving 15 bases between them. The germline V gene encodes CDR1 LNHDA and CDR2 SQIVND (reference sequence). This CDR3 has 15 residues. The DNA of the CDR3 is TGTGCCAGTAGTATGGGTTGGAAGGGGAACGGGGAGCTGTTTTTT. It specifies CASSMGWKGNGELFF.

This clone has a handful of counts. V usage is TRBV28 and J usage is TRBJ2-7; TRBD1 agrees at 8 bases. Germline-derived CDR1 and CDR2 are MDHEN and SYDVKM. The CDR3 has 17 residues. V trimming: 3 bases; J trimming: 7 bases; junction bases outside the gene matches: 17. CDR3 protein: CASSFPQGTGWTLEQYF. As DNA, the CDR3 is TGTGCCAGCAGTTTCCCCCAAGGGACAGGTTGGACGTTGGAGCAGTACTTC.

The chain uses TRBV30 and TRBJ1-1; 7 positions match TRBD1. V dropped 3 bases and J dropped 1; count of bases not matched to a gene: 5. Per germline, CDR1 GTSNPN and CDR2 SVGIG (reference sequence). This CDR3 region has 14 residues. Written as DNA, the CDR3 is TGTGCCTGGAGGCGACAGGGACGGAACACTGAAGCTTTCTTT. Encoded protein: CAWRRQGRNTEAFF.

The DNA of the CDR3 is TGTGCCAGCAGCGTAGCAGGCGCTTTTACCGTGGGCGGGGAGCTGTTTTTT. This codes for CASSVAGAFTVGGELFF. This chain joins TRBV9 and TRBJ2-2; D is undetermined. Germline V CDR1 and CDR2: SGDLS, YYNGEE. The CDR3 sequence is 17 residues long. V lost 0 bases to trimming and J lost 7 bases, with 19 bases between them.

The CDR3 reads CASRSRGGLDGYTF. The CDR3 DNA reads TGTGCCAGCAGATCGCGTGGCGGGTTGGATGGCTACACCTTC. The chain employs TRBV5-4 and TRBJ1-2; no reliable D call. The germline V and J ends were trimmed by 5 bases and 6 bases, with 17 bases remaining between them. Germline CDR1 SGHNT, CDR2 YYREEE (reference sequence). The CDR3 consists of 14 residues. Filled out from reference TRBV5-4 and TRBJ1-2, the complete variable domain reads ETGVTQSPTHLIKTRGQQVTLRCSSQSGHNTVSWYQQALGQGPQFIFQYYREEENGRGNFPPRFSGLQFPNYSSELNVNALELDDSALYLCASRSRGGLDGYTFGSGTRLTVV.

The chain combines TRBV7-2 with TRBJ2-5; the match to TRBD1 covers 7 bases. With V trimmed by 4 bases and J by 1 base, 3 bases remained unmatched. Per the germline V gene, CDR1 is SGHTA and CDR2 is FQGNSA. The CDR3 extends over 14 amino acids. For the CDR3, the DNA is TGTGCCAGCAGCTCAGGACAGGTCCAAGAGACCCAGTACTTC. Its translation: CASSSGQVQETQYF.

This clone was seen only a few times. This chain uses TRBV7-6 with TRBJ2-5; no definite D call. The J call is uncertain, as TRBJ2-7 better fits the DNA end. CDR1 SGHVS and CDR2 FNYEAQ come from the germline V gene. This CDR3 contains 13 residues. The CDR3: CASSLNRAYEQYF. The CDR3 coding sequence is TGTGCCAGCAGCTTAAACAGAGCCTACGAGCAGTACTTC.

V is TRBV5-6 and J is TRBJ2-5, with TRBD1 matching 7 bases. This CDR3 contains 13 residues. V shed 3 bases, J shed 5 bases, and the junction held 4 bases outside the gene matches. From germline, CDR1 is SGHDT and CDR2 YYEEEE. This CDR3 reads CASSSTGIETQYF. The CDR3 DNA reads as TGTGCCAGCAGCTCGACAGGGATCGAGACCCAGTACTTC. The variable domain in full, with the rest retrieved from reference TRBV5-6 and TRBJ2-5, is DAGVTQSPTHLIKTRGQQVTLRCSPKSGHDTVSWYQQALGQGPQFIFQYYEEEERQRGNFPDRFSGHQFPNYSSELNVNALLLGDSALYLCASSSTGIETQYFGPGTRLLVL.

J is TRBJ2-3 and V is TRBV7-8; 7 bases are shared with TRBD2. V shed 5 bases, J shed 2 bases, and the junction held 4 bases outside the gene matches. The CDR3 is made up of 14 amino acids. In germline, CDR1 is SGHVS, CDR2 FQNEAQ. In nucleotides, the CDR3 is TGTGCCAGCAGCCGGGACTACTTCACAGATACGCAGTATTTT. Translated, it gives CASSRDYFTDTQYF.

The chain couples TRBV12-5 to TRBJ2-1; 13 bases are shared with TRBD2. The V gene end was trimmed by 1 base and the J gene end by 7 bases; junction bases not matched to a gene: 1. Per the germline V gene, CDR1 is LGHNT and CDR2 is FRNRAP. The CDR3 is 15 residues long. The CDR3 reads CASGLGLAGGNEQFF. The CDR3 coding sequence is TGTGCTAGTGGTTTGGGACTAGCGGGGGGAAATGAGCAGTTCTTC.

The chain is built from TRBV19 and TRBJ2-5, with 8 bases matching TRBD2. V trimming: 0 bases; J trimming: 4 bases; junction bases outside the gene matches: 10. This CDR3 region has 17 residues. The germline gives CDR1 LNHDA, CDR2 SQIVND (reference sequence). CDR3 nucleotide sequence: TGTGCCAGTAGTATAGACGGGGGGGACACGGCGGCAGAGACCCAGTACTTC. Protein: CASSIDGGDTAAETQYF.

In the case of this clone: The same CDR3 is also encoded by other DNA sequences in this sample. The gene calls are TRBV18 and TRBJ1-3; D may be TRBD1 (6 bases). The V gene's germline CDR1 is KGHSH and CDR2 LQKENI. V gave up 2 bases and J gave up 0 bases, with 11 bases separating them. The CDR3 spans 16 residues. The CDR3 reads CASSPVGASSGNTIYF. Here the CDR3 DNA reads TGTGCCAGCTCACCAGTGGGGGCAAGCTCTGGAAACACCATATATTTT.

The CDR3 coding sequence is TGTGCCTGGAGTCGGGGGGCTCGCTCCTACGAGCAGTACTTC. This encodes CAWSRGARSYEQYF. The chain uses TRBV30 and TRBJ2-7; TRBD2 might be the D (7 bases). Trimming took off 2 bases at V and 0 bases at J, with 11 bases between the two ends. Germline CDR1 is GTSNPN and CDR2 is SVGIG (reference sequence). This CDR3 has 14 amino acids.

The chain recombines TRBV19 with TRBJ2-1; 7 bases line up with TRBD2. The trim removed 5 bases at V and 9 bases at J, leaving 7 bases unmatched. CDR3 length: 13 residues. Germline CDR1 and CDR2: LNHDA and SQIVND (reference sequence). The CDR3 sequence is CASSRLALGEQFF. The CDR3 DNA sequence: TGTGCCAGTAGTCGACTAGCCTTGGGTGAGCAGTTCTTC. The variable domain in full, with the rest retrieved from reference TRBV19 and TRBJ2-1, is DGGITQSPKYLFRKEGQNVTLSCEQNLNHDAMYWYRQDPGQGLRLIYYSQIVNDFQKGDIAEGYSVSREKKESFPLTVTSAQKNPTAFYLCASSRLALGEQFFGPGTRLTVL.

The chain links TRBV27 to TRBJ1-5, with a possible D match to TRBD1 (6 bases). This CDR3 region has 17 residues. Germline values: CDR1 MNHEY, CDR2 SMNVEV (reference sequence). Trimming cost V 2 bases and J 7 bases, with 21 bases left between them. The chain's CDR3 is CASSLSVAGARSQPQHF. The CDR3 DNA reads TGTGCCAGCAGTTTAAGTGTCGCGGGGGCGCGATCCCAGCCCCAGCATTTT.

The chain joins TRBV7-2 to TRBJ1-3; D not certain. CDR1 is SGHTA and CDR2 is FQGNSA in the germline V gene. Trimming cost V 5 bases and J 0 bases, with 11 bases left between them. The CDR3 covers 15 residues. CDR3 DNA: TGTGCCAGCAGCCAGTACCCAGGCTCTGGAAACACCATATATTTT. Protein sequence: CASSQYPGSGNTIYF.

This chain joins TRBV7-2 and TRBJ2-5; D may be TRBD2 (6 bases). Trimming removed 4 bases from V and 4 bases from J, with 10 bases in between. In germline, CDR1 is SGHTA, CDR2 FQGNSA. This CDR3 has 13 residues. CDR3 coding DNA: TGTGCCAGCAGCTCCGGGACTCTAGAGACCCAGTACTTC. Protein: CASSSGTLETQYF.

The CDR3 DNA reads as TGTGCCAGCAGCTTTACACAGGGGGCTAGAGAGACCCAGTACTTC. It specifies CASSFTQGARETQYF. The chain employs TRBV7-9 and TRBJ2-5, with TRBD1 matching over 9 bases. Germline V gene data show CDR1 as SEHNR and CDR2 as FQNEAQ (reference sequence). V shed 3 bases and J 4 bases; nucleotides not matched to a gene: 6. The CDR3 runs to 15 residues.